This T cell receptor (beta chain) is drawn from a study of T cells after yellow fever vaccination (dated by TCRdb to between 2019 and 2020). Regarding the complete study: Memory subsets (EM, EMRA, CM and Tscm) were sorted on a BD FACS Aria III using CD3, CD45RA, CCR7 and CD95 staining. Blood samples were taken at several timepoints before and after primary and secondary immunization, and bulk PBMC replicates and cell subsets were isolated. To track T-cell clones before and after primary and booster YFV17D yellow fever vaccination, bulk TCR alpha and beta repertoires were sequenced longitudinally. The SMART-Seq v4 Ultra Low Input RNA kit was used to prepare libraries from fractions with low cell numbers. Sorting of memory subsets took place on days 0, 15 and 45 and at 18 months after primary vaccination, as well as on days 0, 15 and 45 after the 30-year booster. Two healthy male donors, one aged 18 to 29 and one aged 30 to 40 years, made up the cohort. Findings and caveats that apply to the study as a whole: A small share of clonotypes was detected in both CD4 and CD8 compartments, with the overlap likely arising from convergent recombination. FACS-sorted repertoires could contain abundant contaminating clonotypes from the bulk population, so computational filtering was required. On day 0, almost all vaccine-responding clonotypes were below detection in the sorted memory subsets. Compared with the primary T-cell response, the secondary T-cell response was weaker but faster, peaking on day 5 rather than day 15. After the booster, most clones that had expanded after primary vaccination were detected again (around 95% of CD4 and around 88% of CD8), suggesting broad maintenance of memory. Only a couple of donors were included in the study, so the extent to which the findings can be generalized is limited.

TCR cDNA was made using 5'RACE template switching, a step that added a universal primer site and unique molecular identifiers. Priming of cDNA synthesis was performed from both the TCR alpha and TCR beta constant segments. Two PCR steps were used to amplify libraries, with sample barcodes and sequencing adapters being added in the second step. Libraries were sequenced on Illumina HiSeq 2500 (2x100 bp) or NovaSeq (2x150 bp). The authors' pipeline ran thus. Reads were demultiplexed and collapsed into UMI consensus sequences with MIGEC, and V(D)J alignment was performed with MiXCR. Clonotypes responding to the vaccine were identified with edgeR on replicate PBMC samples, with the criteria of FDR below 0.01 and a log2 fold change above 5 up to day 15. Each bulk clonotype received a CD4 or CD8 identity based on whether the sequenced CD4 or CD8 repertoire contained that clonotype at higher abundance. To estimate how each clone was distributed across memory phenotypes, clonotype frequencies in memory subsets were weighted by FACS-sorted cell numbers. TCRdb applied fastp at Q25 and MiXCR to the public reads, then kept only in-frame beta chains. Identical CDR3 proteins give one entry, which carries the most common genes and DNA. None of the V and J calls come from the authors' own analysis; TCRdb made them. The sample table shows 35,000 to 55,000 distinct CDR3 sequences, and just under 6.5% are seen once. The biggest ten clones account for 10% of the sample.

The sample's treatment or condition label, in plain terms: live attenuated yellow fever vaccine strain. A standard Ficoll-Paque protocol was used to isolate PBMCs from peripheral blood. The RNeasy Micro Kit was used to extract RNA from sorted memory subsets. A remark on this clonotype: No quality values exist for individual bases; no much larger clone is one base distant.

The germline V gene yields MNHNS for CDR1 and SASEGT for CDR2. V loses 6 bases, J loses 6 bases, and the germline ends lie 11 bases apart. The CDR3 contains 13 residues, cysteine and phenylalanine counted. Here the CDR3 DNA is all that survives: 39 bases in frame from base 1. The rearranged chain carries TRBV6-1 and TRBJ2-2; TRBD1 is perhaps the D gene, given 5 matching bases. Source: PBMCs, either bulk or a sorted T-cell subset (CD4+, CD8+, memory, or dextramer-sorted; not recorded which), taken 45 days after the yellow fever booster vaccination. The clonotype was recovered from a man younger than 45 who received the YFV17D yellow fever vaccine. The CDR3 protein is CASRNRWPGELFF. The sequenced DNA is TGTGCCAGCAGGAACAGGTGGCCCGGGGAGCTGTTTTTT.